This T cell receptor beta chain was obtained from a study of blood T cell repertoires in COVID-19. Whole-study context: COVID-19 samples from acute and convalescent phases originated in the United States, Italy and Spain. The analysed material was cDNA or gDNA that came from T cells, B-cell-depleted T cells, or PBMCs.

Germline V gene data show CDR1 as SGHAT and CDR2 as FQNNGV. The CDR3 loop spans 15 amino acids. Trimming took 5 bases from V and 1 from J; bases not matched to a gene: 1. Original processing notes: Reference gene primer amplification in the assay estimated nucleated cell counts. The method was immunoSEQ multiplex PCR; TCRdb's version includes in-frame clones alone and lacks a portion of them. That table gives V, J and clone size, and the DNA gave D and trimming. The repertoire holds about 140,000 clones, about four fifths seen once, with 8.8% in the top ten. This clonotype originated in an elderly woman in a cohort sampled during active or convalescent COVID-19. The sample consisted of peripheral blood. The chain combines TRBV11-2 with TRBJ2-2; 10 bases align to TRBD1. The CDR3 sequence is CASSRTGGNTGELFF. CDR3 coding DNA: TGTGCCAGCAGCCGGACAGGGGGGAACACCGGGGAGCTGTTTTTT.